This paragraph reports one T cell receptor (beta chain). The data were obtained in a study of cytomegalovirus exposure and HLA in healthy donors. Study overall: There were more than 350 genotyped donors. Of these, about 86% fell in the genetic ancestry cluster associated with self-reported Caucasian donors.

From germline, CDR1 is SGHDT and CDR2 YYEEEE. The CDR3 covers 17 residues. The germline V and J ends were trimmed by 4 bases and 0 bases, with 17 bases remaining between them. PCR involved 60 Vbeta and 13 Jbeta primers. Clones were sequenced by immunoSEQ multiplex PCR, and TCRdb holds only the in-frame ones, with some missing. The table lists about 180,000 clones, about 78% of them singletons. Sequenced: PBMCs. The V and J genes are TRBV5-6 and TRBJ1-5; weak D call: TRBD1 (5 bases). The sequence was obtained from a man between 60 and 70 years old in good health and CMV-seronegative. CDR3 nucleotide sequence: TGTGCCAGCAGCCGTATGGAGGGACGGCATAGCAATCAGCCCCAGCATTTT. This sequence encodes CASSRMEGRHSNQPQHF.